These T cell receptor beta chains were read from a single sample in a study of regulatory T cells in long-lasting Graves disease. TCRdb reprocessed the multiplex PCR reads via MiXCR and lists one record per CDR3 protein. The table lists 400,000 to 500,000 distinct CDR3 sequences, around 15% of them singletons. The same sample was also studied in work on T cells in Graves' hyperthyroidism and ophthalmopathy.

Sequences were derived from peripheral blood mononuclear cells (PBMCs), sampled at new diagnosis, from a patient treated with antithyroid drugs. The receptor source for this set is a young woman with Graves disease. Each CDR3 is given with its conserved first and last residue. The order of the fields is J gene, D gene, clone size, V gene, CDR3 protein, CDR3 DNA. D genes are given only for firm matches. The size of a clone is reported for some rows only, either as once, few or many, or as a class for expanded clones.

>TRBJ2-3|.|many|TRBV7-3
CASSYIRDPTDTQYF
TGTGCCAGCAGCTATATCAGGGACCCGACAGATACGCAGTATTTT
>TRBJ2-1|.|many|TRBV20-1
CSARAGPTYNEQFF
TGCAGTGCTAGAGCGGGGCCCACCTACAATGAGCAGTTCTTC
>TRBJ2-1|.|.|TRBV27
CASSLSPGGSHYNEQFF
TGTGCCAGCAGTTTATCACCAGGTGGCAGCCACTACAATGAGCAGTTCTTC
>TRBJ2-3|.|.|TRBV5-1
CASSRRGSGGGTDTQYF
TGCGCCAGCAGCCGCCGGGGGAGCGGAGGGGGAACAGATACGCAGTATTTT
>TRBJ1-1|TRBD1|many|TRBV29-1
CSVQTGVNTEAFF
TGCAGCGTCCAAACAGGGGTGAACACTGAAGCTTTCTTT
>TRBJ1-4|TRBD1|few|TRBV27
CASRPGGDGEKLFF
TGTGCCAGCAGACCAGGGGGCGACGGTGAAAAACTGTTTTTT
>TRBJ2-1|TRBD1|.|TRBV24-1
CATSQGALNEQFF
TGTGCCACCAGCCAGGGGGCGTTAAATGAGCAGTTCTTC
>TRBJ2-3|TRBD1|many|TRBV11-2
CASIGQGSVDTQYF
TGTGCCAGCATTGGACAGGGGTCCGTTGATACGCAGTATTTT
>TRBJ2-6|.|.|TRBV19
CASSRHSGANVLTF
TGTGCCAGTAGTAGACACTCTGGGGCCAACGTCCTGACTTTC
>TRBJ2-1|.|many|TRBV6-1
CASNRANNEQFF
TGTGCCAGTAACAGGGCCAACAATGAGCAGTTCTTC
>TRBJ2-2|TRBD2|many|TRBV28
CASTPLAGVIGGELFF
TGTGCCAGCACCCCTCTAGCGGGAGTTATAGGCGGGGAGCTGTTTTTT
>TRBJ1-4|.|few|TRBV29-1
CSVAGGGGNEKLFF
TGCAGCGTTGCGGGGGGCGGAGGTAATGAAAAACTGTTTTTT
>TRBJ2-7|.|.|TRBV3-1
CASSSHGGAYEQYF
TGTGCCAGCAGCTCCCACGGGGGTGCGTACGAGCAGTACTTC
>TRBJ1-5|.|.|TRBV6-1
CASRPTGAIYQPQHF
TGTGCCAGCAGACCAACAGGTGCTATATATCAGCCCCAGCATTTT
>TRBJ2-5|.|many|TRBV10-3
CAIRTELQETQYF
TGTGCCATCAGGACAGAACTCCAAGAGACCCAGTACTTC
>TRBJ2-7|.|many|TRBV20-1
CSARDSAPGRLHSYEQYF
.
>TRBJ1-1|TRBD1|many|TRBV6-5
CASSYPGQGPEAFF
TGTGCCAGCAGTTACCCGGGACAGGGTCCTGAAGCTTTCTTT
>TRBJ1-3|.|many|TRBV6-5
CASSYSWTPGSGNTIYF
TGTGCCAGCAGTTACTCGTGGACTCCGGGCTCTGGAAACACCATATATTTT